Each of the 14 T cell receptor beta chains below was sequenced from the same sample in a study of T cells in Graves' hyperthyroidism and ophthalmopathy. From RNA transcripts, TCR beta CDR3 regions were amplified. RT-PCR in the first round (using the HTBI primer set) targeted the TCR CDR3. MiXCR was run by TCRdb on the multiplex PCR reads, yielding one entry per CDR3 protein. This table holds roughly 93,000 distinct CDR3 sequences, about 51% found once. The sample comprised blood. These receptors came from a woman in her thirties or forties with Graves' hyperthyroidism.

In this sample, this clonotype turned up many times. CDR3 protein: CASSPSGRKRETQYF. The CDR3 region has the DNA TGTGCCAGCAGCCCGAGCGGGAGGAAGAGAGAGACCCAGTACTTC. V gene TRBV7-2 combines with J gene TRBJ2-5, with TRBD2 matching 9 bases. V dropped 5 bases and J dropped 4; count of bases not matched to a gene: 8. Per germline, CDR1 SGHTA and CDR2 FQGNSA. CDR3 length: 15 amino acids.

This clonotype was seen repeatedly, ten times or more. This rearrangement joins TRBV13 to TRBJ2-5; no clear D gene. Deletions cut 4 bases from V and 6 bases from J, with 21 bases between. The CDR3 has 16 residues. Germline V gene lookup returns CDR1 PRHDT and CDR2 FYEKMQ (reference sequence). CDR3 DNA sequence: TGTGCCAGCAGCTCCCTGGGCGCAGGCCATCAGCAGACCCAGTACTTC. Amino acids: CASSSLGAGHQQTQYF.

This clonotype was observed at least ten times. This chain joins TRBV30 and TRBJ1-2; 10 nucleotides align to TRBD1. The ends lost 6 bases at V and 2 bases at J; junction bases unmatched: 6. The CDR3 extends over 14 amino acids. Looked up from germline, CDR1 is GTSNPN and CDR2 is SVGIG (reference sequence). CDR3 amino acids: CACAGDRGNYGYTF. The CDR3 bases are TGTGCCTGTGCGGGGGACAGGGGAAACTATGGCTACACCTTC.

In regard to this clonotype: Given the absence of the conserved phenylalanine or tryptophan at the CDR3 end, a read error is likely. CDR3 in DNA: TGTGCCAGCGGCTCTTATGAGATCCAGTACCTC. Translating it yields CASGSYEIQYL. The chain has TRBV7-2 and TRBJ2-5, with D uncertain. Germline loops: CDR1 SGHTA, CDR2 FQGNSA. CDR3 length: 11 residues.

The V gene is TRBV10-3, the J gene TRBJ1-3; tentative D call: TRBD1 (5 bases). The CDR3 is 12 residues long. The germline gives CDR1 ENHRY, CDR2 SYGVKD. CDR3 protein: CTTGTSGNTIYF. The CDR3 DNA is TGTACTACTGGGACGTCCGGAAACACCATATATTTT.

There are many counts of this clonotype. This clone may be a read error of a much larger clone one base away. This chain uses TRBV7-6 with TRBJ2-5; D might be TRBD1 or TRBD2, each matching 5 bases. The CDR3 is 11 amino acids. CDR1 SGHVS and CDR2 FNYEAQ come from the germline V gene. Written as DNA, the CDR3 is TGTGCCAGCAGCGAAGGGGAGACCCAGCACTTC. This encodes CASSEGETQHF.

The chain couples TRBV20-1 to TRBJ1-1; D might be TRBD1 (5 bases). Germline V gene lookup returns CDR1 DFQATT and CDR2 SNEGSKA (reference sequence). The CDR3 loop spans 14 amino acids. Trimming cost V 3 bases and J 0 bases, with 11 bases left between them. CDR3 region: CSARAGPMNTEAFF. CDR3 nucleotides: TGCAGTGCTAGGGCAGGGCCCATGAACACTGAAGCTTTCTTT.

The chain employs TRBV29-1 and TRBJ1-2; 10 nucleotides line up with TRBD1. The J segment lost 4 bases and the V segment lost 6 bases, leaving 8 bases of the junction unmatched. CDR1 is SQVTM and CDR2 is ANQGSEA in the germline V gene. This CDR3 is built from 14 residues. CDR3 bases: TGCAGCGTCCCGGGACAGGGGAACTTCTATGGCTACACCTTC. This encodes CSVPGQGNFYGYTF.

As concerns this clonotype: Germline is not matched at one junction end, which may reflect a read error. This rearrangement joins TRBV7-6 to TRBJ1-3; D is possibly TRBD1 (6 bases). The CDR3 covers 15 residues. Germline CDR1 SGHVS, CDR2 FNYEAQ. CDR3 in amino acids: CASSPSQGLGNTIYF. CDR3 sequence (DNA): TGTGCTAGCAGCCCATCACAGGGACTCGGAAACACCATATATTTT.

This clonotype was observed a few times. The gene calls are TRBV5-6 and TRBJ2-7; 7 bases are shared with TRBD1. V dropped 4 bases and J dropped 0; count of bases not matched to a gene: 10. The V gene's germline CDR1 is SGHDT and CDR2 YYEEEE. The CDR3 spans 16 residues. The CDR3 sequence: CASSVIYRGASYEQYF. Here the CDR3 DNA reads TGTGCCAGCAGCGTAATTTACAGGGGAGCCTCCTACGAGCAGTACTTC.

The rearrangement joins TRBV10-3 to TRBJ1-5, with TRBD1 identical over 8 bases. J gave up 4 bases and V 5 bases, and 10 bases lay outside the gene matches. The CDR3 runs 16 residues. Germline V gene lookup returns CDR1 ENHRY and CDR2 SYGVKD. The CDR3 region has the DNA TGTGCCATCAGTCCTGGCGGGGACAGGACAAATCAGCCCCAGCATTTT. It codes for CAISPGGDRTNQPQHF.

As concerns this clonotype: No conserved phenylalanine or tryptophan ends this CDR3, so it is likely a read error. It is unclear where the CDR3 begins or ends on the DNA, so no DNA is shown, and the CDR3 is as TCRdb lists it. The chain employs TRBV20-1 and TRBJ2-5; TRBD2, the table's D call, was not compared with the DNA. The CDR3 spans 8 residues, counting both ends. Germline V gene data show CDR1 as DFQATT and CDR2 as SNEGSKA (reference sequence). The CDR3 here is CSARDPAG.

Worth noting for this clonotype: The conserved final phenylalanine or tryptophan is absent from the CDR3, which likely points to a read error. It is unclear where the CDR3 begins or ends on the DNA, so no DNA is shown, and the CDR3 is as TCRdb lists it. The rearrangement uses TRBV2 and TRBJ1-3; TRBD1, as called in the table, went unchecked against the DNA. Germline CDR1 SNHLY, CDR2 FYNNEI. 12 amino acids form the CDR3, both terminal residues included. CDR3 in amino acids: CASSGDRGLANT.

This clonotype was observed many times. The chain has TRBV7-3 and TRBJ1-6; 7 nucleotides align to TRBD1. V was clipped by 1 base and J by 13 bases; unmatched bases: 7. This CDR3 region has 14 residues. CDR1 is SGHTA, CDR2 FQGTGA, per germline. The CDR3 reads CASSLNPQGSPLHF. The CDR3 nucleotides read TGTGCCAGCAGCTTAAACCCACAGGGGTCTCCCCTCCACTTT.